The rows below give T cell receptor beta chains drawn from one sample of a study of T cell repertoires in cytomegalovirus infection. One entry per CDR3 protein, called by TCRdb with MiXCR from the reads. The sample holds 70,000 to 85,000 distinct CDR3 sequences; around 37% are singletons and the top ten take approximately 93%. Their antigen targets remain unknown. The material was CD8+ T cells from cultured PBMCs, obtained from culture after CMV antigen stimulation. The receptors stem from a human donor in good health (CMV status not recorded). Some clones in this sample may be carry-over from other donors' samples. Both conserved end residues are part of each CDR3. The D gene is left open where the match is weak. Expanded clones are given a class, and other clones once, few, many or no size at all.

>.|TRBJ1-1|TRBV5-3|.
CASCSRRSTNTEAFF
TGTGCCAGCTGCTCGAGACGATCGACGAACACTGAAGCTTTCTTT
>.|TRBJ2-7|TRBV5-8|.
CASSFLRGGTYEQYF
TGTGCCAGCAGCTTTCTGAGGGGGGGCACCTACGAGCAGTACTTC
>few|TRBJ1-1|TRBV19|.
CASSIDPREMNTEAFF
TGTGCCAGTAGTATAGATCCCAGGGAGATGAACACTGAAGCTTTCTTT
>.|TRBJ1-5|TRBV7-2|.
CASSWTPDQPQHF
TGTGCCAGCAGCTGGACACCCGATCAGCCCCAGCATTTT
>few|TRBJ2-5|TRBV7-7|TRBD1
CASSSGQGQETQYF
TGTGCTAGCAGCTCAGGACAGGGCCAAGAGACCCAGTACTTC
>few|TRBJ2-7|TRBV7-8|TRBD2
CASSSGLIYEQYF
TGTGCCAGCAGCTCGGGACTAATCTACGAGCAGTACTTC
>many|TRBJ2-1|TRBV7-8|TRBD2
CASSSGPGTSGGYLYNEQFF
TGTGCCAGCAGCTCGGGGCCCGGGACTAGCGGGGGCTACCTCTACAATGAGCAGTTCTTC
>.|TRBJ1-1|TRBV6-6|.
CASSYSGQPNTEAFF
TGTGCCAGCAGTTACTCCGGACAGCCGAACACTGAAGCTTTCTTT
>once|TRBJ1-6|TRBV4-1|TRBD1
CASSYLTGSGSPLHF
TGCGCCAGCAGCTACCTGACAGGGTCCGGTTCACCCCTCCACTTT
>once|TRBJ2-7|TRBV6-5|.
CASSYWGGVEYF
TGTGCCAGCAGTTACTGGGGCGGGGTGGAGTACTTC
>.|TRBJ1-1|TRBV6-2/TRBV6-3|.
CASSYVRGTEAFF
TGTGCCAGCAGTTACGTACGGGGGACTGAAGCTTTCTTT
>many|TRBJ2-1|TRBV7-6|TRBD2
CASSLLPGLAGSSSYNEQFF
TGTGCCAGCAGCTTACTTCCGGGACTAGCGGGGTCGAGCTCCTACAATGAGCAGTTCTTC
>.|TRBJ2-7|TRBV6-5|TRBD2
CASSYSNPAGRLYSPTGPYEQYF
TGTGCCAGCAGTTACTCGAATCCAGCGGGGAGATTGTATAGTCCCACGGGGCCCTACGAGCAGTACTTC
>.|TRBJ1-6|TRBV27|TRBD1
CASSLNGDRGPRALHF
TGTGCCAGCAGTTTAAACGGTGACAGGGGGCCTAGGGCCCTCCACTTT
>.|TRBJ2-1|TRBV5-1|TRBD2
CASSLNVREGLDEQFF
TGCGCCAGCAGCTTGAACGTCCGGGAGGGCCTCGATGAGCAGTTCTTC
>few|TRBJ2-1|TRBV7-6|.
CASSLGSQGRSYNEQFF
TGTGCCAGCAGCTTAGGCTCTCAGGGACGCTCCTACAATGAGCAGTTCTTC
>once|TRBJ2-3|TRBV20-1|TRBD1
CSARDRGLSDTQYF
TGCAGTGCCCGGGACAGGGGGCTGTCAGATACGCAGTATTTT
>.|TRBJ2-1|TRBV9|TRBD1
CASSDRGGHEQFF
TGTGCCAGCAGCGACAGAGGGGGCCATGAGCAGTTCTTC
>many|TRBJ2-1|TRBV19|.
CASSRVSSYNEQFF
TGTGCCAGTTCCCGCGTAAGCTCCTACAATGAGCAGTTCTTC
>.|TRBJ1-6|TRBV7-9|.
CASSLEGMVSPLHF
TGTGCCAGCAGCCTAGAGGGGATGGTGTCACCCCTCCACTTT
>.|TRBJ1-2|TRBV10-3|.
CAITDTGGRRGYGYTF
TGTGCCATCACCGACACGGGTGGGCGGCGGGGCTATGGCTACACCTTC
>.|TRBJ2-5|TRBV7-6|TRBD2
CASSLVFAGGQETQYF
TGTGCCAGCAGCTTAGTCTTTGCGGGGGGCCAAGAGACCCAGTACTTC
>few|TRBJ1-1|TRBV7-8|.
CASSLEGSLNTEAFF
TGTGCCAGCAGCTTAGAAGGGAGCCTGAACACTGAAGCTTTCTTT
>few|TRBJ2-7|TRBV4-3|.
CASSQELQGGDYEQYF
TGCGCCAGCAGCCAAGAACTACAGGGAGGAGACTACGAGCAGTACTTC
>.|TRBJ2-4|TRBV2|TRBD1
CASRGQGNIQYF
TGTGCCAGCAGGGGACAGGGAAACATTCAGTACTTC
>.|TRBJ2-3|TRBV6-6|TRBD1
CASSFRGQVTDTQYF
TGTGCCAGCAGTTTTAGGGGGCAGGTCACAGATACGCAGTATTTT
>.|TRBJ2-1|TRBV20-1|TRBD2
CSARDTSGGAYEQFF
TGCAGTGCTAGAGATACTAGCGGGGGGGCTTATGAGCAGTTCTTC
>once|TRBJ2-7|TRBV10-3|TRBD1
CAISHDRVYEQYF
TGTGCCATCAGCCACGACAGGGTCTACGAGCAGTACTTC
>.|TRBJ2-1|TRBV12-5|TRBD2
CASGLVLAGGPVSYNEQFF
TGTGCTAGTGGTTTGGTCCTAGCGGGGGGCCCGGTCTCCTACAATGAGCAGTTCTTC
>.|TRBJ2-1|TRBV15|TRBD2
CATSRAGVTSGGALNEQFF
TGTGCCACCAGCAGAGCCGGGGTGACTAGCGGGGGGGCCCTCAATGAGCAGTTCTTC
>.|TRBJ2-7|TRBV19|.
CASSIGDSYEQYF
TGTGCCAGTAGTATCGGGGATAGCTACGAGCAGTACTTC
>many|TRBJ2-2|TRBV7-2|.
CASSLTSASANTGELFF
TGTGCCAGCAGCTTAACCTCTGCCAGCGCGAACACCGGGGAGCTGTTTTTT
>.|TRBJ1-4|TRBV6-6|.
CASSGTLLFF
TGTGCCAGCAGTGGGACACTCCTGTTTTTT
>.|TRBJ1-2|TRBV2|TRBD1
CASSAGTGAIDGYTF
TGTGCCAGCAGTGCGGGGACAGGGGCCATTGATGGCTACACCTTC
>few|TRBJ2-2|TRBV11-3|TRBD1
CASSPGTGDAGELFF
TGTGCCAGCAGCCCAGGGACAGGGGACGCCGGGGAGCTGTTTTTT
>.|TRBJ2-1|TRBV19|TRBD2
CASSMGRGGGEQFF
TGTGCCAGTAGCATGGGGCGGGGGGGCGGTGAGCAGTTCTTC
>.|TRBJ2-1|TRBV6-6|.
CASSLASTVNEQFF
TGTGCCAGCAGTCTTGCCTCGACGGTGAATGAGCAGTTCTTC
>.|TRBJ1-3|TRBV6-2/TRBV6-3|.
CASSYNHISGNTIYF
TGTGCCAGCAGTTACAACCACATTTCTGGAAACACCATATATTTT
>few|TRBJ1-5|TRBV28|.
CASSLGQPWQPQHF
TGTGCCAGCAGTTTGGGGCAGCCTTGGCAGCCCCAGCATTTT
>many|TRBJ1-2|TRBV7-2|TRBD1
CASSLDPGQGAYGYTF
TGTGCCAGCAGCTTGGATCCGGGACAGGGGGCTTATGGCTACACCTTC
>few|TRBJ1-1|TRBV13|.
CASSLTNTEAFF
TGTGCCAGCAGCTTAACGAACACTGAAGCTTTCTTT
>.|TRBJ2-3|TRBV28|.
CASSLEGSTDTQYF
TGTGCCAGCAGTTTGGAGGGGAGCACAGATACGCAGTATTTT
>.|TRBJ2-7|TRBV7-9|.
CASSPSGLRDEQYF
TGTGCCAGCAGCCCCTCCGGGTTGCGGGACGAGCAGTACTTC
>few|TRBJ2-1|TRBV6-1|.
CASSDNADFSEQFF
TGTGCCAGCAGTGATAATGCGGACTTCAGTGAGCAGTTCTTC
>.|TRBJ2-1|TRBV27|TRBD2
CASSNSGGASYNEQFF
TGTGCCAGCAGTAATAGCGGGGGGGCAAGTTACAATGAGCAGTTCTTC
>many|TRBJ2-1|TRBV6-1|.
CASSAPGDYNEQFF
TGTGCCAGCAGTGCCCCCGGGGATTACAATGAGCAGTTCTTC
>.|TRBJ2-7|TRBV28|.
CASGRRVSYEQYF
TGTGCCAGCGGACGCAGGGTATCCTACGAGCAGTACTTC
>few|TRBJ2-1|TRBV12-3/TRBV12-4|.
CASSPNNLWSQFF
TGTGCCAGCAGTCCAAACAACCTTTGGTCGCAGTTCTTC
>few|TRBJ2-7|TRBV7-2|.
CASSLGANHEQYF
TGTGCCAGCAGCTTAGGAGCGAACCACGAGCAGTACTTC
>.|TRBJ2-7|TRBV7-2|TRBD2
CASSLVLLAGNSYEQYF
TGTGCCAGCAGCTTAGTTCTTCTAGCGGGGAACTCCTACGAGCAGTACTTC
>.|TRBJ2-5|TRBV7-8|.
CASSPGDNTPRETQYF
TGTGCCAGCAGCCCGGGGGACAATACCCCCCGGGAGACCCAGTACTTC
>.|TRBJ2-7|TRBV7-9|.
CASNGPLTKSYEQYF
TGTGCCAGCAACGGGCCACTAACTAAATCCTACGAGCAGTACTTC
>.|TRBJ1-6|TRBV11-2|.
CASSLEVARAPYNSPLHF
TGTGCCAGCAGCTTAGAAGTGGCCAGGGCCCCCTATAATTCACCCCTCCACTTT
>.|TRBJ2-7|TRBV4-3|TRBD2
CASSQDIFTSGGVEQYF
TGCGCCAGCAGCCAAGATATATTCACTAGCGGGGGGGTCGAGCAGTACTTC
>.|TRBJ1-1|TRBV19|.
CASSSEVWTEAFF
TGTGCCAGTAGTAGTGAGGTATGGACTGAAGCTTTCTTT